The 5 T cell receptor beta chains listed next were all sequenced from one sample in a study of T cell changes during pregnancy in multiple sclerosis. The table came from immunoSEQ multiplex PCR; TCRdb's copy has only in-frame clones and leaves some out. The sample yields 45,000 to 65,000 clones, about 94% seen once. Sequencing used CD8+ T cells from peripheral blood mononuclear cells, obtained in the third trimester of pregnancy. These receptors were taken from a female donor with multiple sclerosis, enrolled in a pregnancy study.

V usage is TRBV5-1 and J usage is TRBJ2-3; 9 bases are shared with TRBD2. This CDR3 is built from 16 residues. Germline values: CDR1 SGHRS, CDR2 YFSETQ. V lost 1 base and J lost 0; bases outside the gene matches: 3. In nucleotides, the CDR3 is TGCGCCAGCAGCTTGACTAGCGGGCCTAGCACAGATACGCAGTATTTT. This gives the protein CASSLTSGPSTDTQYF.

The V call is TRBV7-6, the J call TRBJ2-7, with TRBD1 as a possible D gene (5 bases). Germline CDR1 and CDR2: SGHVS and FNYEAQ. Between the trimmed V and J ends, which lost 4 bases and 2 bases, there was a span of 12 bases. This CDR3 spans 14 amino acids. The CDR3 DNA sequence: TGTGCCAGCAGCTCTTTGACAGCGACCTACGAGCAGTACTTC. This codes for CASSSLTATYEQYF.

This clone was found a few times. The genes are TRBV27 and TRBJ1-1; the match to TRBD1 covers 8 bases. V shed 5 bases and J 8 bases; nucleotides not matched to a gene: 13. The CDR3 runs 15 residues. Germline V gives CDR1 MNHEY, CDR2 SMNVEV (reference sequence). The DNA of the CDR3 is TGTGCCAGCAGTATTCTCGGACAGGGTCGATACGAAGCTTTCTTT. Translating it yields CASSILGQGRYEAFF.

This chain links TRBV27 with TRBJ2-1; TRBD1 matches at 7 bases. This CDR3 is built from 16 residues. Germline V CDR1 and CDR2: MNHEY, SMNVEV (reference sequence). With 5 bases clipped from V and 9 bases from J, the junction kept 16 bases outside the gene matches. The DNA of the CDR3 is TGTGCCAGCAGTACACGCACAGGGGTAATCCGGGGTGAGCAGTTCTTC. Translated, it gives CASSTRTGVIRGEQFF.

The chain employs TRBV9 and TRBJ2-7; 8 bases map to TRBD2. Germline CDR1 reads SGDLS; CDR2 reads YYNGEE. This CDR3 has 16 residues. With V trimmed by 0 bases and J by 2 bases, 7 bases remained unmatched. The CDR3 DNA follows: TGTGCCAGCAGCGTAGATGGTAGCGGGGCACCCTACGAGCAGTACTTC. Translating gives CASSVDGSGAPYEQYF.